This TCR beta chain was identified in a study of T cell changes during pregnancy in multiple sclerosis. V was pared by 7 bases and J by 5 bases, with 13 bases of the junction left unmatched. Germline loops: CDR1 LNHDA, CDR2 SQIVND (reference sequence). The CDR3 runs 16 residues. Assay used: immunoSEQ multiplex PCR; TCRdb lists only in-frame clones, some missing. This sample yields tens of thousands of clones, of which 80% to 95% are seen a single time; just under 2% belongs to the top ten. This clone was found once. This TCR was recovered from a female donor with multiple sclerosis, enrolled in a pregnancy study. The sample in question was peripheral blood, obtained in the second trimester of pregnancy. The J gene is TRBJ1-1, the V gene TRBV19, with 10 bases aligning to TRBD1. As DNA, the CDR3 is TGTGCCAGTAAGGAAGCCGGGACAGGGGCTTTTACTGAAGCTTTCTTT. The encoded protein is CASKEAGTGAFTEAFF.